This T cell receptor (beta chain) appears in the sequencing data of a study of glioma-infiltrating T cells after dendritic cell vaccination. Study information: Treatment, given 2003 to 2012, was autologous tumor lysate-pulsed dendritic cell vaccination. Three intradermal dendritic cell vaccine injections were given every two weeks.

Clones were read by immunoSEQ multiplex PCR, and TCRdb kept only the in-frame ones, dropping some. The sample records around 96,000 clones, 70% to 80% being singletons. As regards this clone: Its antigen is undetermined.

After removal of 5 bases from V and 7 bases from J, the junction contained 14 bases not matched to a gene. Germline CDR1 and CDR2: MDHEN and SYDVKM. The CDR3 runs to 16 residues. Broader study findings: Longer survival after dendritic cell vaccination followed higher pretreatment TIL content.

Blood PBMC samples: pre-vaccination, two weeks post third vaccination, and at tumor progression. The chain is built from TRBV28 and TRBJ1-5, with 7 bases matching TRBD1. Sequencing was performed on blood, taken before dendritic cell vaccination. The origin of this receptor is a human donor with glioblastoma. The CDR3 spells CASSPTARQGRQPQHF. The CDR3, as DNA: TGTGCCAGCAGTCCCACCGCAAGACAGGGACGGCAGCCCCAGCATTTT.